A single sample is the source of the 16 T cell receptor beta chains below, sequenced in a study of OX40 agonist ivuxolimab in advanced cancers. The method was immunoSEQ multiplex PCR; TCRdb's version includes in-frame clones alone and lacks a portion of them. Here the sample spans around 84,000 clones, around 93% being singletons. The sample was CD4+ or CD8+ T cells sorted from blood, taken in a trial of the OX40 agonist ivuxolimab. These receptors all come from an adult with an advanced solid tumor such as melanoma, head and neck, liver or kidney cancer.

The chain links TRBV5-1 to TRBJ1-1; 7 positions agree with TRBD1. Germline-derived CDR1 and CDR2 are SGHRS and YFSETQ. Trimming at V came to 4 bases and at J to 1 base, leaving 7 bases not matched to a gene. The CDR3 totals 15 residues. CDR3: CASSQPEGANTEAFF. In DNA form, the CDR3 reads TGCGCCAGCAGCCAGCCGGAGGGGGCGAACACTGAAGCTTTCTTT.

This chain uses TRBV29-1 with TRBJ2-2; no reliable D call. Germline CDR1 is SQVTM and CDR2 is ANQGSEA. CDR3 length equals 10 residues. The CDR3: CTAWKGELFF. CDR3 DNA sequence: TGCACCGCCTGGAAAGGGGAGCTGTTTTTT.

This chain links TRBV6-4 with TRBJ2-1; no firm D call. Germline CDR1 is MRHNA and CDR2 is SNTAGT. Trimming cost V 5 bases and J 8 bases, with 13 bases left between them. The CDR3 has 13 residues. In DNA, the CDR3 is TGTGCCAGCAGTCCAGTTTTAGGGCATGAGCAGTTCTTC. This translates into CASSPVLGHEQFF.

DNA for the CDR3: TGTGCCATCAGTGAGTTGGGACTAGTACACGGAGAGACCCAGTACTTC. The encoded protein is CAISELGLVHGETQYF. This chain joins TRBV10-3 and TRBJ2-5; 8 bases align to TRBD2. Losses at the gene ends were 1 base for V and 4 bases for J; bases not matched to a gene: 8. This CDR3 is built from 16 residues. The germline V gene encodes CDR1 ENHRY and CDR2 SYGVKD.

The chain joins TRBV5-4 to TRBJ2-7, with a tentative D call TRBD1 (6 bases). The CDR3 runs to 12 residues. With 0 bases removed from V and 7 bases from J, the gap between germline ends came to 8 bases. Germline V gene data show CDR1 as SGHNT and CDR2 as YYREEE (reference sequence). The CDR3 DNA sequence: TGTGCCAGCAGCTTGGGAGGGGGTGAGCAGTACTTC. Translated, it gives CASSLGGGEQYF.

This chain joins TRBV14 and TRBJ2-7, with TRBD2 matching 7 bases. This CDR3 has 17 amino acids. The germline gives CDR1 SGHDN, CDR2 FVKESK. Unmatched junction bases numbered 8, after V lost 0 bases and J lost 0 bases. DNA for the CDR3: TGTGCCAGCAGCCAAGAAGTTCCCGGGACTATCTCCTACGAGCAGTACTTC. Translation gives CASSQEVPGTISYEQYF.

J is TRBJ1-4 and V is TRBV4-3; D is possibly TRBD1 (5 bases). The length of the CDR3 is 12 residues. V gave up 5 bases and J gave up 12 bases, with 13 bases separating them. Germline assignment: CDR1 LGHNA and CDR2 YSLEER. For the CDR3, the DNA is TGCGCCAGCAGCGACTCCAGGGACCAACTGTTTTTT. It specifies CASSDSRDQLFF.

There are a few counts of this clone. The rearrangement links TRBV9 to TRBJ2-1, with D unclear. The CDR3 consists of 13 residues. V was trimmed by 0 bases and J by 5 bases, leaving 6 bases between them. Germline lookup yields CDR1 SGDLS and CDR2 YYNGEE. The CDR3, as DNA: TGTGCCAGCAGCGTAGGGTCAAACAATGAGCAGTTCTTC. Its protein product is CASSVGSNNEQFF.

The rearrangement uses TRBV7-9 and TRBJ1-1; tentatively, D is TRBD1 (5 bases). Germline assignment: CDR1 SEHNR and CDR2 FQNEAQ (reference sequence). The CDR3 length is 14 residues. The ends were cut back, 2 bases at V and 4 bases at J, with 11 bases in the middle. Here the CDR3 DNA reads TGTGCCAGCAGCTTATCCCGGGGGGGCACTGAAGCTTTCTTT. Protein: CASSLSRGGTEAFF. Drawing the rest from reference TRBV7-9 and TRBJ1-1, the complete variable domain is DTGVSQNPRHKITKRGQNVTFRCDPISEHNRLYWYRQTLGQGPEFLTYFQNEAQLEKSRLLSDRFSAERPKGSFSTLEIQRTEQGDSAMYLCASSLSRGGTEAFFGQGTRLTVV.

The chain joins TRBV6-6 to TRBJ2-7, with a weak D call TRBD2 (7 bases). This CDR3 is 16 amino acids long. Germline V gene lookup returns CDR1 MNHNY and CDR2 SVGAGI (reference sequence). V lost 0 bases and J 3 bases, leaving 15 bases between the germline ends. CDR3 protein: CASSYSPRGGDYEQYF. The CDR3 nucleotides read TGTGCCAGCAGTTACTCCCCTAGGGGGGGGGACTACGAGCAGTACTTC.

The chain combines TRBV6-1 with TRBJ1-2; 8 nucleotides line up with TRBD1. The CDR3 extends over 15 amino acids. Germline values: CDR1 MNHNS, CDR2 SASEGT. V gave up 6 bases and J gave up 6 bases; unmatched junction bases: 12. The CDR3 sequence: CASSASLTGAHGYTF. The CDR3 DNA reads as TGTGCCAGCAGCGCCTCCCTGACAGGGGCCCATGGCTACACCTTC.

The count of this clone is one. This rearrangement joins TRBV5-4 to TRBJ1-4, with D possibly TRBD1 on 6 matching bases. CDR1 is SGHNT, CDR2 YYREEE, per germline (reference sequence). V dropped 0 bases and J dropped 0 bases, with 12 bases sitting between them. The CDR3 extends over 17 amino acids. The CDR3 loop is CASSLDRASATNEKLFF. The DNA of the CDR3 is TGTGCCAGCAGCTTGGACAGGGCGTCTGCAACTAATGAAAAACTGTTTTTT. The full variable domain, with the rest looked up from reference TRBV5-4 and TRBJ1-4, is ETGVTQSPTHLIKTRGQQVTLRCSSQSGHNTVSWYQQALGQGPQFIFQYYREEENGRGNFPPRFSGLQFPNYSSELNVNALELDDSALYLCASSLDRASATNEKLFFGSGTQLSVL.

The CDR3 sequence is CAWSADRSEQYF. For the CDR3, the DNA is TGTGCCTGGAGTGCCGATCGAAGTGAGCAGTACTTC. The chain couples TRBV30 to TRBJ2-7; no definite D call. The CDR3 has 12 amino acids. CDR1 and CDR2 from the germline V gene are GTSNPN and SVGIG (reference sequence). V was cut by 1 base and J by 7 bases, with 11 bases left in between.

The chain carries TRBV27 and TRBJ1-1; TRBD1 might be the D (6 bases). The CDR3 contains 15 residues. Trimming removed 7 bases from V and 3 bases from J, with 18 bases in between. Germline V gene lookup returns CDR1 MNHEY and CDR2 SMNVEV (reference sequence). For the CDR3, the DNA is TGTGCCAGCATCAGCTATACGACAGGAGACACTGAAGCTTTCTTT. This gives the protein CASISYTTGDTEAFF.

J is TRBJ2-2 and V is TRBV7-2, with no clear D. This CDR3 contains 12 residues. Germline V gene lookup returns CDR1 SGHTA and CDR2 FQGNSA. V lost 8 bases and J 5 bases, leaving 9 bases between the germline ends. The CDR3 reads CASLLPTGELFF. The CDR3 nucleotides read TGTGCCAGCTTGCTTCCAACCGGGGAGCTGTTTTTT.

This chain links TRBV11-2 with TRBJ1-1; weak D call: TRBD1 (5 bases). V lost 4 bases, J lost 2 bases, and 14 bases lay in between. The CDR3 is 15 residues long. Germline loops: CDR1 SGHAT, CDR2 FQNNGV. In nucleotides, the CDR3 is TGTGCCAGCAGCTGGGACCCGTCCCTCAACACTGAAGCTTTCTTT. This codes for CASSWDPSLNTEAFF.